The 26 T cell receptor beta chains below were found in one sample sequenced in a study of spatial heterogeneity in lung cancer. The sample's time point: blood at routine non-recurrence follow-up after resection. MiXCR was run by TCRdb on the 5' RACE reads, yielding one entry per CDR3 protein. Here the sample spans roughly 1,000 distinct CDR3 sequences, just under 45% being singletons. The sample consisted of PBMCs, taken at follow-up. The receptors were gathered from a female donor with early-stage non-small cell lung cancer.

On this clonotype: This beta chain came through as a stray read in a library set up for alpha chains, and its size says little. V usage is TRBV6-1 and J usage is TRBJ2-7; 7 bases map to TRBD2. The V and J ends lost 3 bases and 2 bases, in that order; junction bases with no gene match: 10. CDR3 size: 16 residues. Germline CDR1 MNHNS, CDR2 SASEGT. This chain's CDR3 is CASSEPGLVGTYEQYF. Written as DNA, the CDR3 is TGTGCCAGCAGTGAGCCCGGACTAGTAGGCACCTACGAGCAGTACTTC.

A remark on this clonotype: In a library made to pick up alpha chains, this beta chain is a stray read with a size that means little. The chain uses TRBV19 and TRBJ2-7; 8 bases align to TRBD1. The CDR3 sequence is 16 residues long. The germline CDR1 and CDR2 sequences are LNHDA and SQIVND (reference sequence). Unmatched junction bases numbered 10, after V lost 5 bases and J lost 1 base. CDR3 region: CASSPPGDRSSYEQYF. In DNA form, the CDR3 reads TGTGCCAGTAGTCCCCCCGGGGACAGGTCTTCCTACGAGCAGTACTTC.

With regard to this clonotype: This beta chain is an off-target read within a library intended for alpha chains, so its frequency means little. This chain connects TRBV5-1 to TRBJ2-1; 7 nucleotides align to TRBD1. Trimming at V came to 4 bases and at J to 5 bases, leaving 6 bases not matched to a gene. Germline CDR1 reads SGHRS; CDR2 reads YFSETQ. There are 14 residues in the CDR3. The CDR3: CASSPGTADNEQFF. Here the CDR3 DNA reads TGCGCCAGCAGCCCGGGGACAGCCGACAATGAGCAGTTCTTC.

A remark on this clonotype: This beta chain is off target for a library built for alpha chains, so its abundance means little. V usage is TRBV5-5 and J usage is TRBJ2-3; D is possibly TRBD2 (6 bases). V dropped 4 bases and J dropped 10 bases, with 10 bases sitting between them. From germline, CDR1 is SGHKS and CDR2 YYEKEE (reference sequence). CDR3 length: 11 amino acids. This CDR3 is CASSLEGAQYF. The CDR3 DNA reads as TGTGCCAGCAGCCTGGAGGGAGCGCAGTATTTT.

In its sample, this clonotype was seen a few times. Found in a library prepared for alpha chains, this beta chain is an off-target read, and its abundance has little meaning. The chain couples TRBV28 to TRBJ2-7; D might be TRBD2 (5 bases). CDR3 length equals 13 residues. The V gene's germline CDR1 is MDHEN and CDR2 SYDVKM. Trimming left V 6 bases short and J 2 bases short, with 11 bases between. The CDR3 sequence: CASRSGIPYEQYF. The CDR3 DNA is TGTGCCAGCAGATCCGGGATACCCTACGAGCAGTACTTC.

In this sample, this clonotype turned up a few times. Within a library made for alpha chains, this beta chain is off target, and its count is uninformative. This chain uses TRBV5-4 with TRBJ2-1; 13 bases agree with TRBD2. V lost 3 bases, J lost 10 bases, and 7 bases stayed unmatched. CDR3 length: 15 residues. The germline CDR1 and CDR2 sequences are SGHNT and YYREEE (reference sequence). CDR3 DNA: TGTGCCAGCAGCTGGACTAGCGGGAGAATAGGCGAGCAGTTCTTC. Amino acid sequence: CASSWTSGRIGEQFF.

Note on this clonotype: This beta chain is an off-target read within a library intended for alpha chains, so its frequency means little. The chain employs TRBV7-9 and TRBJ2-7; D not resolved. CDR3 length equals 14 residues. CDR1 is SEHNR and CDR2 is FQNEAQ in the germline V gene (reference sequence). Trimming took 1 base from V and 0 from J, leaving 7 bases between them. The CDR3, as DNA: TGTGCCAGCAGCTTAGGCTTGCACTCCTACGAGCAGTACTTC. Translation: CASSLGLHSYEQYF.

With respect to this clonotype: This beta chain is a stray read from a library made for alpha chains; its abundance is not meaningful. The chain combines TRBV9 with TRBJ2-2, with D unclear. Germline CDR1 reads SGDLS; CDR2 reads YYNGEE. The V gene lost 2 bases and the J gene lost 1 base, with 9 bases spanning the gap. The CDR3 totals 15 residues. CDR3 sequence reads: CASSVLAGNTGELFF. The DNA for the CDR3 is TGTGCCAGCAGCGTCTTGGCAGGGAACACCGGGGAGCTGTTTTTT.

Points on this clonotype: This beta chain was picked up by a library intended for alpha chains and is off target, so its count carries little meaning. This rearrangement joins TRBV6-6 to TRBJ2-1; 8 nucleotides line up with TRBD1. Germline CDR1 reads MNHNY; CDR2 reads SVGAGI (reference sequence). The CDR3 spans 16 residues. The V and J ends lost 7 bases and 5 bases, in that order; junction bases with no gene match: 13. The CDR3 spells CASIYGGTGGHNEQFF. In nucleotides, the CDR3 is TGTGCCAGCATCTACGGTGGGACAGGTGGACACAATGAGCAGTTCTTC.

For this clonotype: In this CDR3 the conserved last residue, phenylalanine or tryptophan, is missing, so a read error is likely. Because the CDR3's place on the DNA is in doubt, the DNA is left out and the CDR3 is given as listed by TCRdb. Little can be read into the size of this beta chain, an off-target read in a library designed for alpha chains. The chain carries TRBV11-2 and TRBJ2-6. The CDR3 contains 11 residues when both ends are counted. CDR1 and CDR2 (germline): SGHAT, FQNNGV. CDR3 sequence: CASSLDPEGHC.

As regards this clonotype: A library made for alpha chains picked up this beta chain off target, so its size means little. The genes are TRBV3-1 and TRBJ2-7, with 11 positions matching TRBD1. V lost 4 bases to trimming and J lost 2 bases; unmatched junction nucleotides: 4. The germline V gene encodes CDR1 LGHDT and CDR2 YNNKEL (reference sequence). The CDR3 runs 15 residues. The CDR3 loop is CASSPGQGGTYEQYF. The DNA of the CDR3 is TGTGCCAGCAGCCCGGGACAGGGGGGGACCTACGAGCAGTACTTC.

For this clonotype: A junction boundary mismatches the germline segment, possibly from a read error. A library prepared for alpha chains yielded this beta chain as an off-target read; its size is of little meaning. The chain has TRBV7-7 and TRBJ2-2; D may be TRBD1 or TRBD2 (5 bases each). CDR3 size: 15 residues. Germline V gene data show CDR1 as SSHAT and CDR2 as FNYEAQ (reference sequence). CDR3 sequence reads: CASSPGTRNTGELFF. The CDR3 region has the DNA TGTGCTAGCAGCCCCGGGACCCGGAACACCGGGGAGCTGTTTTTT.

Concerning this clonotype itself: Because this beta chain is a stray read in a library intended to capture alpha chains, its abundance should not be given much weight. This chain links TRBV5-1 with TRBJ2-7, with 7 bases fitting TRBD1. The CDR3 covers 16 residues. J gave up 3 bases and V 4 bases, and 13 bases lay outside the gene matches. Germline V lookup: CDR1 SGHRS, CDR2 YFSETQ. The CDR3 region has the DNA TGCGCCAGCAGCCTCCACGCCGGGACAGAAGGCTACGAGCAGTACTTC. Its translation: CASSLHAGTEGYEQYF. Combining the CDR3 with reference TRBV5-1 and TRBJ2-7 gives the whole variable domain KAGVTQTPRYLIKTRGQQVTLSCSPISGHRSVSWYQQTPGQGLQFLFEYFSETQRNKGNFPGRFSGRQFSNSRSEMNVSTLELGDSALYLCASSLHAGTEGYEQYFGPGTRLTVT.

On this clonotype itself: Being off target in a library aimed at alpha chains, this beta chain has a size of little meaning. This sequence joins TRBV7-9 and TRBJ2-7; 9 bases fit TRBD1. The CDR3 contains 14 residues. The J segment lost 0 bases and the V segment lost 5 bases, leaving 2 bases of the junction unmatched. The germline CDR1 and CDR2 sequences are SEHNR and FQNEAQ (reference sequence). CDR3 nucleotide sequence: TGTGCCAGCAGCGGGACAGGGAACTCCTACGAGCAGTACTTC. Amino acids: CASSGTGNSYEQYF.

This clonotype turned up a few times. This beta chain was picked up by a library intended for alpha chains and is off target, so its count carries little meaning. V usage is TRBV14 and J usage is TRBJ2-5; D ambiguous. The V gene lost 3 bases and the J gene lost 5 bases, with 7 bases spanning the gap. This CDR3 is 12 amino acids long. Germline V gives CDR1 SGHDN, CDR2 FVKESK. CDR3 amino acids: CASSQFRETQYF. The CDR3 bases are TGTGCCAGCAGCCAGTTCAGGGAGACCCAGTACTTC.

In the case of this clonotype: With the library built for alpha chains, this beta chain is off target and its frequency is not meaningful. The V and J genes are TRBV11-2 and TRBJ2-1; 11 nucleotides agree with TRBD2. The V gene's germline CDR1 is SGHAT and CDR2 FQNNGV. With 5 bases clipped from V and 5 bases from J, the junction kept 8 bases outside the gene matches. The CDR3 is 16 residues long. The CDR3 sequence is CASSPRLAGPHNEQFF. CDR3 sequence (DNA): TGTGCCAGCAGCCCCCGACTAGCGGGACCCCACAATGAGCAGTTCTTC.

Concerning this clonotype: With the library built for alpha chains, this beta chain is off target and its frequency is not meaningful. The rearrangement links TRBV19 to TRBJ2-1; D is unresolved. V was shortened by 3 bases and J by 8 bases, with 5 bases between the two germline ends. The CDR3 loop spans 11 amino acids. The germline V gene encodes CDR1 LNHDA and CDR2 SQIVND (reference sequence). Here the CDR3 reads CASSIRDEQFF. Written as DNA, the CDR3 is TGTGCCAGTAGTATCCGGGATGAGCAGTTCTTC.

Worth noting for this clonotype: Found in a library prepared for alpha chains, this beta chain is an off-target read, and its abundance has little meaning. V is TRBV9 and J is TRBJ2-6; 8 bases agree with TRBD1. There are 18 residues in the CDR3. V dropped 0 bases and J dropped 1; count of bases not matched to a gene: 6. Germline V gene lookup returns CDR1 SGDLS and CDR2 YYNGEE. The CDR3 DNA sequence: TGTGCCAGCAGCGTAGAGTCAGGGGGCCAATCTGGGGCCAACGTCCTGACTTTC. It yields the protein CASSVESGGQSGANVLTF.

About this clonotype: This beta chain came through as a stray read in a library set up for alpha chains, and its size says little. The chain carries TRBV4-1 and TRBJ2-2; D may be TRBD2 (6 bases). Germline values: CDR1 MGHRA, CDR2 YSYEKL. The CDR3 extends over 19 amino acids. The V end was cut by 2 bases, the J end by 0 bases, with 19 bases between. The CDR3 region has the DNA TGCGCCAGCAGCCAACCTTCCTCCGGGACTCCTGCGAACACCGGGGAGCTGTTTTTT. Protein sequence: CASSQPSSGTPANTGELFF.

On this clonotype itself: An end of the junction does not agree with germline; a read error may underlie this. For a library built for alpha chains, this beta chain is a stray read; little rests on its size. The chain combines TRBV2 with TRBJ2-7; the D is unclear. This CDR3 region has 13 residues. Germline CDR1 and CDR2: SNHLY and FYNNEI. The CDR3 here is CASREGTLYEQYF. The CDR3 DNA reads as TGTGCCAGCAGGGAAGGCACGCTCTACGAGCAGTACTTC.

This clonotype has only a few counts. In a library made to pick up alpha chains, this beta chain is a stray read with a size that means little. The chain combines TRBV5-1 with TRBJ2-3; unclear D gene. Trimming pared 5 bases from V and 0 bases from J, leaving 7 bases between. Germline CDR1 and CDR2: SGHRS and YFSETQ. CDR3 size: 13 residues. The CDR3 DNA sequence: TGCGCCAGCAGTCAAGACAGCACAGATACGCAGTATTTT. As protein: CASSQDSTDTQYF. The complete variable domain, with remaining parts taken from reference TRBV5-1 and TRBJ2-3, reads KAGVTQTPRYLIKTRGQQVTLSCSPISGHRSVSWYQQTPGQGLQFLFEYFSETQRNKGNFPGRFSGRQFSNSRSEMNVSTLELGDSALYLCASSQDSTDTQYFGPGTRLTVL.

In regard to this clonotype: The library was built for alpha chains, so this beta chain is an off-target read and its size means little. The chain links TRBV5-1 to TRBJ2-7; D unclear. CDR1 and CDR2 (germline): SGHRS, YFSETQ. CDR3 length equals 15 residues. V was cut by 0 bases and J by 0 bases, with 10 bases left in between. The CDR3 spells CASSLDTSRSYEQYF. In DNA form, the CDR3 reads TGCGCCAGCAGCTTGGATACCTCCCGCTCCTACGAGCAGTACTTC.

By sample share, this clonotype is large. This beta chain turned up in a library designed for alpha chains; as an off-target read, its abundance says little. J is TRBJ2-5 and V is TRBV2, with TRBD1 matching over 7 bases. The CDR3 is 13 residues long. From germline, CDR1 is SNHLY and CDR2 FYNNEI. The V segment lost 9 bases and the J segment 4 bases; nucleotides outside the gene matches: 8. CDR3 protein: CASTGQVGETQYF. The CDR3 region has the DNA TGTGCCAGTACTGGACAGGTGGGAGAGACCCAGTACTTC.

Notes on this clonotype: The junction differs from germline at one of its ends, possibly a read error. This beta chain appears as a stray read in a library generated for alpha chains; its size is not informative. V is TRBV7-2 and J is TRBJ2-5, with D hard to call. The CDR3 extends over 14 amino acids. Germline CDR1 and CDR2: SGHTA and FQGNSA. CDR3 bases: TGTGCCAGCAGCCCCCCGGTCGGCCTTAAGACTCAGTACTTC. Translated, it gives CASSPPVGLKTQYF.

This clonotype occurred a few times. A library prepared for alpha chains yielded this beta chain as an off-target read; its size is of little meaning. The chain has TRBV11-2 and TRBJ2-1; 8 nucleotides match TRBD2. Germline V CDR1 and CDR2: SGHAT, FQNNGV. The V segment lost 7 bases and the J segment 2 bases; nucleotides outside the gene matches: 13. The CDR3 is made up of 17 amino acids. CDR3 loop: CASTKGGAGDPYNEQFF. The CDR3 DNA reads TGTGCCAGCACTAAAGGAGGAGCGGGGGATCCCTACAATGAGCAGTTCTTC.

To note about this clonotype: Little can be read into the size of this beta chain, an off-target read in a library designed for alpha chains. The chain is built from TRBV18 and TRBJ1-4; TRBD1 is a possible D gene (6 bases). In germline, CDR1 is KGHSH, CDR2 LQKENI. Trimming removed 3 bases from V and 8 bases from J, with 10 bases in between. The CDR3 is 13 amino acids. CDR3 sequence (DNA): TGTGCCAGCTCACCCGGGACACAGGAAAAACTGTTTTTT. This sequence encodes CASSPGTQEKLFF.